This T cell receptor (beta chain) was observed in a study of T-cell reconstitution after alpha-beta-depleted transplantation in children. The TCRbeta library was prepared with unique molecular identifiers. A single record per CDR3 protein comes from TCRdb applying MiXCR to the PCR reads. The sample consists of fewer than 700,000 distinct CDR3 sequences, 10% to 15% of them appearing once. The CDR3 extends over 12 amino acids. Germline CDR1 is SQVTM and CDR2 is ANQGSEA. V was clipped by 7 bases and J by 3 bases, with 13 bases between them. The sequence derives from a male patient between 10 and 17 years old who had a stem cell transplant for acute myeloid leukemia, so the T cells may come from the graft donor. Sample: PBMCs, mostly from graft donor cells, taken 360 days after TCRalphabeta/CD19-depleted stem cell transplant. The rearrangement uses TRBV29-1 and TRBJ2-7; D might be TRBD2 (5 bases). The CDR3 here is CSAKRSDYEQYF. The CDR3 bases are TGCAGCGCCAAGCGGAGTGACTACGAGCAGTACTTC.